The entry below gives a single T cell receptor beta chain sequence along with its context. The record originates from a study of blood T cell repertoires in COVID-19. Study-wide context: There were acute and convalescent COVID-19 samples, and they came from the United States, Italy and Spain. In each case, the material was cDNA or gDNA derived from T cells, B-cell-depleted T cells, or PBMCs.

V shed 6 bases, J shed 5 bases, and the junction held 9 bases outside the gene matches. Germline CDR1 is MNHEY and CDR2 is SVGAGI. The CDR3 has 14 amino acids. Authors' analysis steps: The authors estimated nucleated cell counts from reference gene primer amplification. Sequenced by immunoSEQ multiplex PCR; TCRdb stores in-frame clones only, minus some. V and J calls and clone size are given by that table; D and trimming were obtained from the DNA. The sample yields 110,000 or so clones, over 65% seen once. The chain combines TRBV6-5 with TRBJ2-7; 8 bases are a match to TRBD1. This sequence was found in a woman in her thirties or forties with acute or convalescent COVID-19. Sequenced material: peripheral blood. CDR3 region: CASSPGTGSHEQYF. DNA of the CDR3: TGTGCCAGCAGCCCCGGGACAGGTAGCCACGAGCAGTACTTC.